This T cell receptor beta chain was captured by sequencing in a study of cytomegalovirus exposure and HLA in healthy donors. Whole-study context: As released early, the data held 75 million to 90 million unique TCRs from HLA-typed donors.

The PCR contained 60 Vbeta and 13 Jbeta primers. Repertoires were generated with immunoSEQ multiplex PCR, while TCRdb's copy carries only in-frame clones and drops some. The sample lists roughly 160,000 clones, 80% to 90% occurring once. Turning to this clone: The antigen is undetermined.

Study-wide points: Testing in vitro showed a few CMV-associated chains specific for CMV antigens.

This receptor was identified in a woman in her forties or fifties in good health and CMV-seronegative. Material: PBMCs.

The CDR3 loop reads CASSYYQGLSYEQYF. CDR3 DNA sequence: TGTGCCAGCAGTTACTATCAGGGTTTATCCTACGAGCAGTACTTC. The V and J genes are TRBV6-5 and TRBJ2-7; a possible D gene is TRBD1 (5 bases). CDR1 and CDR2 from the germline V gene are MNHEY and SVGAGI. The CDR3 extends over 15 amino acids. V shed 1 base and J shed 1 base, with 11 bases lying between them.